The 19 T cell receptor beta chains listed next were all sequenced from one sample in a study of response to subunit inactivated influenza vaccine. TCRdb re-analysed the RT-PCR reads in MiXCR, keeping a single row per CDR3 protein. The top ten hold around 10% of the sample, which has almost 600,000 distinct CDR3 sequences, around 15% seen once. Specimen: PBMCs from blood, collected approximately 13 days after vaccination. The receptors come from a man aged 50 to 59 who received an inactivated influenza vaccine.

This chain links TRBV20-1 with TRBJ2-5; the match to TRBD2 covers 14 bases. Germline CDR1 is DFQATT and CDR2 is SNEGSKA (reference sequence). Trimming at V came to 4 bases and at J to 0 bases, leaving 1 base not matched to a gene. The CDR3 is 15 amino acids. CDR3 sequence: CSAKGLAGDQETQYF. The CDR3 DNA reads TGCAGTGCTAAGGGACTAGCGGGAGACCAAGAGACCCAGTACTTC.

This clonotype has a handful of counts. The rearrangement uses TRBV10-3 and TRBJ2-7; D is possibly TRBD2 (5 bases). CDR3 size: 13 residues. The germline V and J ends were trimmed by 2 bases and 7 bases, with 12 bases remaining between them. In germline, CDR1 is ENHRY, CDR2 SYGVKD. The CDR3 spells CAISESPSGEQYF. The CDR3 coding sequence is TGTGCCATCAGTGAGAGCCCATCGGGGGAGCAGTACTTC.

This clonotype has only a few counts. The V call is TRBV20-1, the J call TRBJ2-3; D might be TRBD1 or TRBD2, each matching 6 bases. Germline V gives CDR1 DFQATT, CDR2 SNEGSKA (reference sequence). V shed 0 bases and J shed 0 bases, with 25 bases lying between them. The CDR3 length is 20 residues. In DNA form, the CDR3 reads TGCAGTGCTAGAGATCTAGGTAGCCCCGGGGGCCCGACGAGCACAGATACGCAGTATTTT. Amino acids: CSARDLGSPGGPTSTDTQYF.

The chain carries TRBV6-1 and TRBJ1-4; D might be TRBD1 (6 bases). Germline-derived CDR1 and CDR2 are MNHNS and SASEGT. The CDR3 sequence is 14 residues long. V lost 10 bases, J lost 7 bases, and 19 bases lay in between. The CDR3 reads CATTRTGGTEKLFF. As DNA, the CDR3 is TGTGCCACAACGAGGACCGGGGGCACTGAAAAACTGTTTTTT.

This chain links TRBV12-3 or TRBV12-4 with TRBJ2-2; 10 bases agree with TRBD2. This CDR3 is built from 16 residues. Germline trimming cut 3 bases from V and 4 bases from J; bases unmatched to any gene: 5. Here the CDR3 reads CASSLLAGARTGELFF. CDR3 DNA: TGTGCCAGCAGTTTGCTAGCGGGAGCGCGCACCGGGGAGCTGTTTTTT.

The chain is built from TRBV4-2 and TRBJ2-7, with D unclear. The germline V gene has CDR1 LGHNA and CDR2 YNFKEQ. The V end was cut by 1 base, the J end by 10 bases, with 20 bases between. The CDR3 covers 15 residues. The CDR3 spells CASSQGQAAYGPQYF. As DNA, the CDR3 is TGTGCCAGCAGCCAAGGCCAGGCAGCGTATGGTCCACAGTACTTC.

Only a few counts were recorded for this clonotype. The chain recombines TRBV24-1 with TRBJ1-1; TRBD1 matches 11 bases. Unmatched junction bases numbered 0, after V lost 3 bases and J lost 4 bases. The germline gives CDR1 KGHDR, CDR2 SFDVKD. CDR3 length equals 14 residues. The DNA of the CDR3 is TGTGCCACCAGTGATGGGACAGGGGGCACTGAAGCTTTCTTT. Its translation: CATSDGTGGTEAFF.

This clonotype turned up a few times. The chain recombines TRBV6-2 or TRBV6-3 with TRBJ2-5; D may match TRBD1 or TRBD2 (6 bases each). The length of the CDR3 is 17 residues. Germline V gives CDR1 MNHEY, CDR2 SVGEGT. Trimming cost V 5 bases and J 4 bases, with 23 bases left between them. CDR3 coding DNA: TGTGCCAGCAGTCACAGGAGGGTCGGGGGCTTGGTAGAGACCCAGTACTTC. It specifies CASSHRRVGGLVETQYF.

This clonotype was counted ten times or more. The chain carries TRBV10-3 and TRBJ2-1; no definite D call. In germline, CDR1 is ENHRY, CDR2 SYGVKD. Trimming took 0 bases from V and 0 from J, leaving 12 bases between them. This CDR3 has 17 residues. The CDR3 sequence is CAISESWAASSYNEQFF. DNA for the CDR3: TGTGCCATCAGTGAGTCTTGGGCAGCTAGCTCCTACAATGAGCAGTTCTTC.

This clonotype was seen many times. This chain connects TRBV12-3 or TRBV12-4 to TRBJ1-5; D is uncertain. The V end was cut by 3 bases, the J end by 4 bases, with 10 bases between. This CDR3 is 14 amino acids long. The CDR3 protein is CASSFSGRNQPQHF. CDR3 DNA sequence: TGTGCCAGCAGTTTTTCGGGGAGGAATCAGCCCCAGCATTTT.

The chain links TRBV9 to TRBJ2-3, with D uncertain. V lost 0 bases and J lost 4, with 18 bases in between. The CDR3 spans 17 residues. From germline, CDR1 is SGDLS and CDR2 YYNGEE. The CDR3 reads CASSVAPIWERSDTQYF. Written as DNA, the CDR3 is TGTGCCAGCAGCGTAGCACCCATTTGGGAAAGGTCAGATACGCAGTATTTT.

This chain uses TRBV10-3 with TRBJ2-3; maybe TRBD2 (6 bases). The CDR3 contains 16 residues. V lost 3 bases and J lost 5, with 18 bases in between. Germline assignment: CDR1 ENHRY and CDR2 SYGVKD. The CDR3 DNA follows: TGTGCCATCAGTGACCGCGGGGCCCCCAATGGAGATACGCAGTATTTT. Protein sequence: CAISDRGAPNGDTQYF.

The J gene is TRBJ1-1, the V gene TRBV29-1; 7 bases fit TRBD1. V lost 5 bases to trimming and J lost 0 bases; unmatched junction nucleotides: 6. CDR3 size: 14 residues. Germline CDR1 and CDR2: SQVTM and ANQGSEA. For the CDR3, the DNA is TGCAGCGTTTCCCGGACAGGCATGAACACTGAAGCTTTCTTT. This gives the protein CSVSRTGMNTEAFF.

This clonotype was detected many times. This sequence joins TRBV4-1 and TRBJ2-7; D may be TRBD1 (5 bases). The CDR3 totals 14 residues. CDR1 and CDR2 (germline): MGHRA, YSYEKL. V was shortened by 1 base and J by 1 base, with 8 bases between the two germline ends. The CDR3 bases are TGCGCCAGCAGCCAAGTTCAGGGATCCTACGAGCAGTACTTC. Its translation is CASSQVQGSYEQYF.

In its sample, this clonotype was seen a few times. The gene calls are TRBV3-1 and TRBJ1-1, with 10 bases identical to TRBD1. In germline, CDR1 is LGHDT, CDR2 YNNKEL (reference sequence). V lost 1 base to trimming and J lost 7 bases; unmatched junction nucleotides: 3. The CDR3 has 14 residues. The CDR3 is CASSQGGQGREAFF. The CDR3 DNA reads TGTGCCAGCAGCCAAGGGGGACAGGGGCGTGAAGCTTTCTTT.

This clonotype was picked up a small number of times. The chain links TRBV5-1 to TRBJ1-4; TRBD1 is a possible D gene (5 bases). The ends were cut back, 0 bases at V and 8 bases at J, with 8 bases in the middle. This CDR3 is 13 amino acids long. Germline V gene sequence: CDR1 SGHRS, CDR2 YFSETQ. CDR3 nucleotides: TGCGCCAGCAGCTTGGGGAAGGGGGAAAAACTGTTTTTT. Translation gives CASSLGKGEKLFF.

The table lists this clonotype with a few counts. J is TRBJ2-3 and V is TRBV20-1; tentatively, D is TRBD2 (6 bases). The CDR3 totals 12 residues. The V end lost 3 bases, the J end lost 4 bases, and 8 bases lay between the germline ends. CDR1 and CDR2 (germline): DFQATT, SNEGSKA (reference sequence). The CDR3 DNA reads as TGCAGTGCTAGGGGACTTGCAGATACGCAGTATTTT. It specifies CSARGLADTQYF.

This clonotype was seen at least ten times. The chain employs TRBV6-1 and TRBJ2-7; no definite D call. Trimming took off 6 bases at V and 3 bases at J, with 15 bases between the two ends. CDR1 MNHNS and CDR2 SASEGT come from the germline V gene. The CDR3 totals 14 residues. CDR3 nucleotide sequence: TGTGCCAGCAGCGAACGTGGCTTTAGCTACGAGCAGTACTTC. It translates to CASSERGFSYEQYF.

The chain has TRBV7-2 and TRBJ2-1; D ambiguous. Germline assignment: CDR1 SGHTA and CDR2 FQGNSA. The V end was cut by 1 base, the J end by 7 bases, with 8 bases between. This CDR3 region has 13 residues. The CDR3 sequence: CASSLGLVNEQFF. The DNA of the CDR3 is TGTGCCAGCAGCTTAGGTCTGGTGAATGAGCAGTTCTTC.